What follows are 32 T cell receptor beta chains derived from one specimen sequenced in a study of cytomegalovirus exposure and HLA in healthy donors (dated by TCRdb to the late 2010s). Receptor amplification or capture employed the immunoSEQ multiplex PCR assay. A mixture of 60 forward primers for TCR Vbeta segments and 13 reverse primers for TCR Jbeta segments was used in the multiplex PCR. Entries here come from immuneACCESS through TCRdb and include only in-frame sequences with V and J called. Some clones fail to appear in such tables; in the studies checked, an unresolved V gene covers under half of the shortfall, and the cause of the remainder is unknown. This sample has about 120,000 clones in its table, and 81% of those were observed once. 2.2% of the sample belongs to the ten largest clones. Sample: PBMCs. These receptors all stem from a middle-aged woman in good health and CMV-seronegative.

V is TRBV4-3 and J is TRBJ2-1; TRBD2 is a possible D gene (5 bases). Germline CDR1 LGHNA, CDR2 YSLEER. V was clipped by 0 bases and J by 8 bases, with 14 bases between them. The CDR3 length is 15 residues. The CDR3, as DNA: TGCGCCAGCAGCCAAGATAGGTCCAGGAGGTATGAGCAGTTCTTC. Translated: CASSQDRSRRYEQFF.

The rearrangement joins TRBV2 to TRBJ1-1; TRBD1 aligns across 9 bases. V shed 6 bases, J shed 2 bases, and the junction held 19 bases outside the gene matches. The CDR3 is 19 amino acids. The germline CDR1 and CDR2 sequences are SNHLY and FYNNEI. The CDR3 loop is CASRTRDRAVGAPNTEAFF. CDR3 nucleotides: TGTGCCAGCAGGACCCGGGACAGGGCTGTCGGTGCACCTAACACTGAAGCTTTCTTT.

V and J are TRBV28 and TRBJ1-6; tentatively, D is TRBD1 (6 bases). Germline V gives CDR1 MDHEN, CDR2 SYDVKM. The CDR3 spans 15 residues. Trimming left V 5 bases short and J 0 bases short, with 8 bases between. The CDR3, as DNA: TGTGCCAGCAGTCCACAGGGCTCCTATAATTCACCCCTCCACTTT. This translates into CASSPQGSYNSPLHF.

This chain joins TRBV4-1 and TRBJ2-2; the D gene is possibly TRBD1 (6 bases). CDR1 is MGHRA, CDR2 YSYEKL, per germline. V was cut by 1 base and J by 4 bases, with 16 bases left in between. CDR3 length: 17 amino acids. DNA of the CDR3: TGCGCCAGCAGCCAAGTTTTTCAGGGGACGGGCACCGGGGAGCTGTTTTTT. Protein: CASSQVFQGTGTGELFF.

The gene calls are TRBV7-2 and TRBJ2-1, with a tentative D call TRBD1 (6 bases). Trimming left V 2 bases short and J 6 bases short, with 23 bases between. The germline gives CDR1 SGHTA, CDR2 FQGNSA. The CDR3 extends over 18 amino acids. CDR3: CASSLFWDTLPSGNEQFF. CDR3 DNA: TGTGCCAGCAGCTTATTCTGGGACACGCTCCCCTCGGGCAATGAGCAGTTCTTC.

The chain has TRBV29-1 and TRBJ2-7, with D tentatively TRBD1 (6 bases). Germline V gene data show CDR1 as SQVTM and CDR2 as ANQGSEA. The CDR3 loop spans 14 amino acids. Deletions cut 4 bases from V and 6 bases from J, with 19 bases between. The chain's CDR3 is CSVAGHTNQGEQYF. The CDR3 DNA sequence: TGCAGCGTTGCGGGACACACTAATCAGGGCGAGCAGTACTTC.

Only one count was recorded for this clone. The genes are TRBV4-1 and TRBJ1-2; D ambiguous. The V and J ends lost 2 bases and 6 bases respectively, with 13 bases between them. Germline V lookup: CDR1 MGHRA, CDR2 YSYEKL. The CDR3 runs 14 residues. The CDR3 spells CASSQTGVSNGYTF. The CDR3 DNA reads as TGCGCCAGCAGCCAAACCGGGGTTAGTAATGGCTACACCTTC.

The J gene is TRBJ1-5, the V gene TRBV19; TRBD1 aligns across 7 bases. Trimming at V came to 0 bases and at J to 7 bases, leaving 9 bases not matched to a gene. The CDR3 contains 16 residues. Germline V CDR1 and CDR2: LNHDA, SQIVND (reference sequence). The CDR3, as DNA: TGTGCCAGTAGTATAGAAACGACAGGGACTCGGCAGCCCCAGCATTTT. Residues: CASSIETTGTRQPQHF.

The chain is built from TRBV5-1 and TRBJ2-2; no reliable D call. The CDR3 covers 14 residues. Germline lookup yields CDR1 SGHRS and CDR2 YFSETQ. V shed 1 base and J shed 6 bases, with 10 bases lying between them. The CDR3 DNA reads as TGCGCCAGCAGCTTGTCCGGAGAGGCCGGGGAGCTGTTTTTT. This encodes CASSLSGEAGELFF.

J is TRBJ2-7 and V is TRBV27; TRBD1 aligns across 10 bases. Germline lookup yields CDR1 MNHEY and CDR2 SMNVEV (reference sequence). V lost 3 bases and J lost 4; bases outside the gene matches: 15. The CDR3 has 18 residues. CDR3 sequence reads: CASSLPTYLGTGVYEQYF. The CDR3 nucleotides are TGTGCCAGCAGTTTGCCGACCTACCTAGGGACAGGGGTTTACGAGCAGTACTTC.

The V gene is TRBV10-3, the J gene TRBJ2-1; D not certain. Trimming removed 0 bases at V and 5 bases at J, with 14 bases between. Germline CDR1 reads ENHRY; CDR2 reads SYGVKD. The CDR3 length is 16 residues. The CDR3 DNA sequence: TGTGCCATCAGTGAGTCTGAGAACCGACTTCACAATGAGCAGTTCTTC. Translation gives CAISESENRLHNEQFF.

The chain joins TRBV11-2 to TRBJ2-3, with 8 bases that match TRBD2. The CDR3 has 17 residues. V shed 7 bases, J shed 2 bases, and the junction held 14 bases outside the gene matches. Germline-derived CDR1 and CDR2 are SGHAT and FQNNGV. The DNA for the CDR3 is TGTGCCAGCATCCTACGGACTAGCCCTGGCCTCACAGATACGCAGTATTTT. Translating gives CASILRTSPGLTDTQYF.

This sequence joins TRBV28 and TRBJ2-1; 11 bases align to TRBD2. There are 17 residues in the CDR3. Germline assignment: CDR1 MDHEN and CDR2 SYDVKM. Trimming cost V 1 base and J 8 bases; bases outside gene matches: 10. CDR3: CASSLFGTSGSVHEQFF. The DNA for the CDR3 is TGTGCCAGCAGTTTATTCGGTACTAGCGGGAGCGTCCATGAGCAGTTCTTC.

This rearrangement joins TRBV27 to TRBJ1-2; 7 bases are a match to TRBD1. Germline V gene sequence: CDR1 MNHEY, CDR2 SMNVEV (reference sequence). After removal of 4 bases from V and 1 base from J, the junction contained 9 bases not matched to a gene. The CDR3 is 16 residues long. The CDR3, as DNA: TGTGCCAGCAGTTCCGTCATCGGGACAGATAACTATGGCTACACCTTC. Its translation is CASSSVIGTDNYGYTF.

The chain joins TRBV18 to TRBJ1-5, with D perhaps TRBD1 (6 bases). CDR1 is KGHSH, CDR2 LQKENI, per germline. CDR3 length: 13 residues. V lost 6 bases and J lost 6, with 12 bases in between. CDR3: CASSRGSSQPQHF. The CDR3 DNA sequence: TGTGCCAGCTCCAGGGGTTCCAGTCAGCCCCAGCATTTT.

V is TRBV7-6 and J is TRBJ1-2; 9 nucleotides match TRBD1. The CDR3 totals 15 residues. The germline V gene encodes CDR1 SGHVS and CDR2 FNYEAQ. The trim removed 5 bases at V and 2 bases at J, leaving 6 bases unmatched. The CDR3 DNA reads as TGTGCCAGCAGCCCCCCCGGACAGGGGAACTATGGCTACACCTTC. Its translation: CASSPPGQGNYGYTF.

This clone appeared a single time. The gene calls are TRBV4-3 and TRBJ2-1, with 10 positions matching TRBD2. The CDR3 extends over 15 amino acids. Germline V CDR1 and CDR2: LGHNA, YSLEER. V dropped 4 bases and J dropped 3; count of bases not matched to a gene: 3. This CDR3 is CASSLGLAVYNEQFF. The CDR3 region has the DNA TGCGCCAGCAGCCTCGGACTAGCGGTCTACAATGAGCAGTTCTTC.

This chain uses TRBV9 with TRBJ1-6; 7 bases fit TRBD1. This CDR3 contains 17 residues. Germline values: CDR1 SGDLS, CDR2 YYNGEE. The V gene end was trimmed by 2 bases and the J gene end by 9 bases; junction bases not matched to a gene: 14. The CDR3, as DNA: TGTGCCAGCAGCGTCCTTCCGAACAGGGGCCGGACTTCACCCCTCCACTTT. It encodes CASSVLPNRGRTSPLHF.

V usage is TRBV9 and J usage is TRBJ1-5; D gene unclear. This CDR3 has 15 residues. The germline gives CDR1 SGDLS, CDR2 YYNGEE. V lost 0 bases and J 3 bases, leaving 10 bases between the germline ends. CDR3 nucleotide sequence: TGTGCCAGCAGCGTAGACGGGGTGTCCAATCAGCCCCAGCATTTT. This translates into CASSVDGVSNQPQHF. The variable domain in full, completed from reference TRBV9 and TRBJ1-5, reads DSGVTQTPKHLITATGQRVTLRCSPRSGDLSVYWYQQSLDQGLQFLIQYYNGEERAKGNILERFSAQQFPDLHSELNLSSLELGDSALYFCASSVDGVSNQPQHFGDGTRLSIL.

The gene calls are TRBV28 and TRBJ2-5; TRBD1 matches 9 bases. The J call may be wrong; the DNA end is better matched by TRBJ2-7. The CDR3 is 17 residues long. CDR1 and CDR2 from the germline V gene are MDHEN and SYDVKM. The CDR3 DNA sequence: TGTGCCAGCAGTTTAATTGGGCCGGGACAGGGTTCCCACGAGCAGTACTTC. Translating gives CASSLIGPGQGSHEQYF.

This rearrangement joins TRBV7-6 to TRBJ2-5; a weak D match, TRBD1 (5 bases). The J call may be wrong; the DNA end is better matched by TRBJ2-7. CDR1 is SGHVS, CDR2 FNYEAQ, per germline. The CDR3 has 13 residues. CDR3 nucleotides: TGTGCCAGCAGCTCACCAAGGGGTGGCGAGCAGTACTTC. Translating gives CASSSPRGGEQYF.

This chain uses TRBV5-6 with TRBJ2-7, with a weak D call TRBD2 (5 bases). Trimming cost V 5 bases and J 6 bases, with 15 bases left between them. The germline gives CDR1 SGHDT, CDR2 YYEEEE. This CDR3 has 13 amino acids. The CDR3 region has the DNA TGTGCCAGCAGACCCACGGGCCGGGGCGAGCAGTACTTC. Translating it yields CASRPTGRGEQYF.

V and J are TRBV7-9 and TRBJ2-2; 14 nucleotides match TRBD2. The germline V gene has CDR1 SEHNR and CDR2 FQNEAQ (reference sequence). CDR3 length equals 16 residues. V gave up 5 bases and J gave up 7 bases; unmatched junction bases: 6. The CDR3 bases are TGTGCCAGCAGCCGGGGGACTAGCGGGAGTGGCGGGGAGCTGTTTTTT. It yields the protein CASSRGTSGSGGELFF.

V and J are TRBV4-1 and TRBJ2-4; 8 bases agree with TRBD1. The CDR3 extends over 20 amino acids. Trimming cost V 1 base and J 0 bases; bases outside gene matches: 14. Germline CDR1 reads MGHRA; CDR2 reads YSYEKL. The CDR3 bases are TGCGCCAGCAGCCAAGGGTCCGACAGGGGACCAACCCTAGCCAAAAACATTCAGTACTTC. Translating it yields CASSQGSDRGPTLAKNIQYF.

This clone was seen more than once but under ten times. The J gene is TRBJ1-2, the V gene TRBV6-5; weak D call: TRBD1 (6 bases). The CDR3 totals 12 residues. Per germline, CDR1 MNHEY and CDR2 SVGAGI. V dropped 6 bases and J dropped 8 bases, with 13 bases sitting between them. CDR3 DNA sequence: TGTGCCAGCAGCCGGGACATCGGGGGCTACACCTTC. It yields the protein CASSRDIGGYTF.

The gene calls are TRBV21-1 and TRBJ2-3; TRBD1, the table's D call, was not compared with the DNA. TRBV21-1 is annotated as a pseudogene. The CDR3 runs to 18 residues. CDR3 nucleotides: TGTGCCAGCAGCAAAGCTGGGTGGGACAGAGCTTGCACAGATACGCAGTATTTT. Translating it yields CASSKAGWDRACTDTQYF.

This clone has a single count. The chain links TRBV27 to TRBJ1-2; 10 bases are shared with TRBD1. The CDR3 covers 15 residues. V shed 5 bases, J shed 6 bases, and the junction held 9 bases outside the gene matches. Germline V gene sequence: CDR1 MNHEY, CDR2 SMNVEV (reference sequence). Here the CDR3 DNA reads TGTGCCAGCAGTGCCCCGGGACAGGGGAGGAATGGCTACACCTTC. It yields the protein CASSAPGQGRNGYTF.

This chain uses TRBV7-8 with TRBJ2-3, with D possibly being TRBD1 (7 bases). The germline CDR1 and CDR2 sequences are SGHVS and FQNEAQ. The CDR3 length is 15 residues. V was clipped by 5 bases and J by 4 bases, with 16 bases between them. The CDR3 loop is CASSPQGGAPDTQYF. CDR3 DNA: TGTGCCAGCAGCCCCCAGGGGGGCGCCCCAGATACGCAGTATTTT.

The genes are TRBV6-6 and TRBJ1-2; a possible D gene is TRBD1 (5 bases). The V and J ends lost 3 bases and 7 bases respectively, with 15 bases between them. This CDR3 contains 14 residues. Per the germline V gene, CDR1 is MNHNY and CDR2 is SVGAGI (reference sequence). The CDR3 loop is CASSYLGASGGYTF. In DNA, the CDR3 is TGTGCCAGCAGTTATTTAGGGGCCTCAGGTGGCTACACCTTC.

This chain connects TRBV27 to TRBJ2-5, with TRBD2 identical over 8 bases. The DNA end lines up better with TRBJ2-7; the J call may be wrong. CDR1 and CDR2 (germline): MNHEY, SMNVEV (reference sequence). CDR3 length: 14 amino acids. The CDR3 sequence is CASSSTSVAHEQYF. The CDR3 nucleotides read TGTGCCAGCAGTTCGACTAGCGTTGCCCACGAGCAGTACTTC.

The rearrangement links TRBV20-1 to TRBJ1-2, with TRBD1 as a possible D gene (6 bases). The germline V and J ends were trimmed by 4 bases and 6 bases, with 9 bases remaining between them. Germline CDR1 and CDR2: DFQATT and SNEGSKA (reference sequence). The CDR3 length is 11 residues. The CDR3 loop is CSATRGDGYTF. CDR3 sequence (DNA): TGCAGTGCTACCAGGGGAGATGGCTACACCTTC.

This rearrangement joins TRBV18 to TRBJ2-7, with 10 nucleotides matching TRBD1. The germline V gene has CDR1 KGHSH and CDR2 LQKENI. CDR3 length: 13 residues. Trimming at V came to 3 bases and at J to 5 bases, leaving 1 base not matched to a gene. The CDR3 bases are TGTGCCAGCTCACCGGACAGGGGGAACGAGCAGTACTTC. It yields the protein CASSPDRGNEQYF.